This T cell receptor (beta chain) was captured in a study of CD8 T cells in Susac syndrome. Roughly 0.45 to 1 ug RNA was reverse transcribed with random hexamers. The method of amplification for TCR beta CDR3 was immunoSEQ multiplex PCR, covering 54 Vbeta and 13 Jbeta. TCRdb reprocessed the immunoSEQ multiplex PCR reads with MiXCR, giving one entry per CDR3 protein. The top ten hold about 0.21% of the sample, which has more than 150,000 distinct CDR3 sequences, approximately 94% seen once. This CDR3 region has 16 residues. In germline, CDR1 is SNHLY, CDR2 FYNNEI. V was shortened by 2 bases and J by 5 bases, with 16 bases between the two germline ends.

The chain joins TRBV2 to TRBJ2-1, with D possibly TRBD1 on 5 matching bases. The source material was CD8+ T cells from PBMCs. This clonotype originated in a human donor with multiple sclerosis. CDR3 nucleotides: TGTGCCAGCAGTGAAATCGCCAGGGTCAGGGACAATGAGCAGTTCTTC. As protein: CASSEIARVRDNEQFF.